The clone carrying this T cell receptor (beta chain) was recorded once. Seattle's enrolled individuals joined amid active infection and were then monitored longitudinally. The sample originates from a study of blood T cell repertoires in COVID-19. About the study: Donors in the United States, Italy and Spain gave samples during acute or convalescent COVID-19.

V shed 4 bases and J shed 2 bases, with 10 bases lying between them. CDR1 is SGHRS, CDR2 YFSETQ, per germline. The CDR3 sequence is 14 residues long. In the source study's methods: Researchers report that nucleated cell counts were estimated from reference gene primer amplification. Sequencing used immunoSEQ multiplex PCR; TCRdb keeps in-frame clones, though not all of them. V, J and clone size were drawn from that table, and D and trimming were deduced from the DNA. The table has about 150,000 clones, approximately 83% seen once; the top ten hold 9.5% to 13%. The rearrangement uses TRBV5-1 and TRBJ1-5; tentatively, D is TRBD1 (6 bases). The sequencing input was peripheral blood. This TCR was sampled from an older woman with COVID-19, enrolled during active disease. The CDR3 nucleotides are TGCGCCAGCAGCGTAGGGGGAGGCAATCAGCCCCAGCATTTT. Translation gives CASSVGGGNQPQHF.